This T cell receptor (beta chain) was captured in a study of CD8 T cells in ankylosing spondylitis. From the 5' RACE reads, TCRdb called clonotypes with MiXCR, one entry per CDR3 protein. Here the sample spans under 250,000 distinct CDR3 sequences, about 30% being singletons. The specimen sequenced was blood, either unsorted or a sorted T cell fraction (not recorded which). This receptor was obtained from a male donor with ankylosing spondylitis or in good health (not recorded which).

The CDR3 spells CSAEGGLAGPQLRDTQYF. Written as DNA, the CDR3 is TGCAGTGCCGAGGGGGGACTAGCGGGGCCCCAATTGCGGGATACGCAGTATTTT. The gene calls are TRBV20-1 and TRBJ2-3; TRBD2 matches at 13 bases. Germline assignment: CDR1 DFQATT and CDR2 SNEGSKA (reference sequence). The CDR3 is 18 residues long. Losses at the gene ends were 6 bases for V and 6 bases for J; bases not matched to a gene: 18.